The 29 T cell receptor beta chains in this list originate from one sample, sequenced in a study of cytomegalovirus exposure and HLA in healthy donors. PCR employed 60 Vbeta and 13 Jbeta primers. Data came from immunoSEQ multiplex PCR; TCRdb stores just in-frame clones and leaves some out. Its listing shows roughly 30,000 clones. The sequencing sample was made of PBMCs. These receptors all stem from a middle-aged woman in good health and CMV-seropositive.

The V call is TRBV30, the J call TRBJ1-1; D is possibly TRBD1 (5 bases). Trimming removed 5 bases at V and 1 base at J, with 14 bases between. The CDR3 is 14 amino acids. Looked up from germline, CDR1 is GTSNPN and CDR2 is SVGIG (reference sequence). The CDR3 spells CAWDLNGGNTEAFF. The CDR3 coding sequence is TGTGCCTGGGACCTGAACGGGGGGAACACTGAAGCTTTCTTT.

This chain uses TRBV4-1 with TRBJ1-2; D is undetermined. The CDR3 totals 14 residues. V was cut by 0 bases and J by 0 bases, with 5 bases left in between. Germline V lookup: CDR1 MGHRA, CDR2 YSYEKL. CDR3 amino acids: CASSQDITNYGYTF. The CDR3 DNA reads as TGCGCCAGCAGCCAAGATATTACTAACTATGGCTACACCTTC.

The chain combines TRBV27 with TRBJ2-7, with 7 positions matching TRBD2. Germline CDR1 MNHEY, CDR2 SMNVEV (reference sequence). The CDR3 consists of 12 residues. V was pared by 5 bases and J by 5 bases, with 3 bases of the junction left unmatched. The DNA of the CDR3 is TGTGCCAGCAGTAGCGGGATGAACGAGCAGTACTTC. Translating gives CASSSGMNEQYF.

The chain uses TRBV4-1 and TRBJ2-6; 9 bases map to TRBD1. With 4 bases clipped from V and 2 bases from J, the junction kept 18 bases outside the gene matches. The CDR3 totals 21 residues. Germline V lookup: CDR1 MGHRA, CDR2 YSYEKL. CDR3 protein: CASSRRSMWDREVAGANVLTF. CDR3 DNA sequence: TGCGCCAGCAGCCGGAGAAGCATGTGGGACAGGGAAGTCGCTGGGGCCAACGTCCTGACTTTC.

This chain connects TRBV11-2 to TRBJ2-7, with 8 bases aligning to TRBD2. The CDR3 runs to 15 residues. Germline V lookup: CDR1 SGHAT, CDR2 FQNNGV. Losses at the gene ends were 5 bases for V and 3 bases for J; bases not matched to a gene: 9. CDR3 region: CASSPRGSGGYEQYF. The CDR3 DNA is TGTGCCAGCAGCCCTCGGGGGAGCGGGGGCTACGAGCAGTACTTC.

This chain connects TRBV19 to TRBJ2-5; perhaps TRBD1 as D (5 bases). Deletions cut 10 bases from V and 2 bases from J, with 11 bases between. The CDR3 length is 12 residues. CDR1 is LNHDA and CDR2 is SQIVND in the germline V gene (reference sequence). This chain's CDR3 is CATPGAQETQYF. In DNA form, the CDR3 reads TGTGCCACTCCTGGGGCACAAGAGACCCAGTACTTC.

The chain couples TRBV6-5 to TRBJ2-7, with TRBD1 as a possible D gene (6 bases). CDR1 is MNHEY and CDR2 is SVGAGI in the germline V gene. V lost 6 bases to trimming and J lost 3 bases, with 15 bases between them. There are 14 residues in the CDR3. The CDR3, as DNA: TGTGCCAGCAGGCCCCCGGGACAAGGCTACGAGCAGTACTTC. Its protein is CASRPPGQGYEQYF.

V is TRBV4-3 and J is TRBJ2-1, with D maybe TRBD1 (5 bases). Germline V lookup: CDR1 LGHNA, CDR2 YSLEER. This CDR3 is built from 13 residues. Trimming cost V 3 bases and J 6 bases, with 9 bases left between them. The DNA for the CDR3 is TGCGCCAGCAGCCATATTCAGGGCAATGAGCAGTTCTTC. Translating it yields CASSHIQGNEQFF.

CDR3 nucleotide sequence: TGCGCCAGCAGCTCACTAGCGACCTACGAGCAGTACTTC. This sequence encodes CASSSLATYEQYF. The genes are TRBV4-1 and TRBJ2-7; TRBD2 matches at 7 bases. The germline CDR1 and CDR2 sequences are MGHRA and YSYEKL. The V and J ends lost 5 bases and 2 bases, in that order; junction bases with no gene match: 3. The CDR3 length is 13 residues.

The V gene is TRBV6-5, the J gene TRBJ1-5; D might be TRBD1 (5 bases). The V gene lost 7 bases and the J gene lost 0 bases, with 10 bases spanning the gap. The CDR3 is 14 amino acids. Germline CDR1 reads MNHEY; CDR2 reads SVGAGI. CDR3 protein: CASTPGGSNQPQHF. Here the CDR3 DNA reads TGTGCCAGCACCCCGGGGGGTAGCAATCAGCCCCAGCATTTT.

This chain joins TRBV28 and TRBJ1-5; D is unresolved. Germline V gives CDR1 MDHEN, CDR2 SYDVKM. The ends were cut back, 5 bases at V and 7 bases at J, with 18 bases in the middle. The CDR3 sequence is 15 residues long. The CDR3 sequence is CASSPFGDLAQPQHF. The DNA for the CDR3 is TGTGCCAGCAGTCCTTTCGGGGATTTGGCCCAGCCCCAGCATTTT. Complete variable domain (other parts from reference TRBV28 and TRBJ1-5): DVKVTQSSRYLVKRTGEKVFLECVQDMDHENMFWYRQDPGLGLRLIYFSYDVKMKEKGDIPEGYSVSREKKERFSLILESASTNQTSMYLCASSPFGDLAQPQHFGDGTRLSIL.

The chain carries TRBV5-4 and TRBJ1-4; unclear D gene. The CDR3 runs to 13 residues. Germline CDR1 SGHNT, CDR2 YYREEE (reference sequence). The ends were cut back, 2 bases at V and 7 bases at J, with 9 bases in the middle. The CDR3 nucleotides read TGTGCCAGCAGCTTCGGACTGGGTGAAAAACTGTTTTTT. It is translated as CASSFGLGEKLFF.

The V call is TRBV5-5, the J call TRBJ2-7, with 8 bases fitting TRBD1. After removal of 3 bases from V and 1 base from J, the junction contained 3 bases not matched to a gene. Germline V gives CDR1 SGHKS, CDR2 YYEKEE (reference sequence). CDR3 length: 14 residues. Written as DNA, the CDR3 is TGTGCCAGCAGCTCGGACAGGGATTCCTACGAGCAGTACTTC. This codes for CASSSDRDSYEQYF.

The rearrangement joins TRBV19 to TRBJ1-1, with unresolved D. The CDR3 has 16 residues. The germline CDR1 and CDR2 sequences are LNHDA and SQIVND (reference sequence). Deletions cut 6 bases from V and 0 bases from J, with 17 bases between. CDR3 nucleotides: TGTGCCAGTAGCCTGCGGCAGGACGGGATGAACACTGAAGCTTTCTTT. Translation gives CASSLRQDGMNTEAFF.

The rearrangement joins TRBV10-1 to TRBJ1-1; 8 nucleotides line up with TRBD1. Germline lookup yields CDR1 WNHNN and CDR2 SYGVQD (reference sequence). CDR3 length equals 16 residues. V gave up 3 bases and J gave up 0 bases; unmatched junction bases: 6. The CDR3 sequence is CASSDGTGGLNTEAFF. The CDR3, as DNA: TGCGCCAGCAGTGACGGGACAGGCGGTCTGAACACTGAAGCTTTCTTT.

J is TRBJ2-1 and V is TRBV4-1; 8 nucleotides agree with TRBD2. V lost 4 bases and J lost 6; bases outside the gene matches: 11. This CDR3 is built from 16 residues. The germline V gene encodes CDR1 MGHRA and CDR2 YSYEKL. CDR3 bases: TGCGCCAGCAGCCTTCTGGAACTAGCGGTGGGCAATGAGCAGTTCTTC. It yields the protein CASSLLELAVGNEQFF.

The V gene is TRBV19, the J gene TRBJ2-7; D perhaps matches TRBD1 (5 bases). Trimming cost V 5 bases and J 0 bases, with 14 bases left between them. There are 15 residues in the CDR3. CDR1 is LNHDA, CDR2 SQIVND, per germline (reference sequence). CDR3 sequence: CASSSRTPFSYEQYF. The CDR3 nucleotides are TGTGCCAGTAGTTCAAGGACACCTTTCTCCTACGAGCAGTACTTC.

The V call is TRBV2, the J call TRBJ1-2; D might be TRBD1 (6 bases). CDR3 length equals 15 residues. Germline V CDR1 and CDR2: SNHLY, FYNNEI. Trimming took 3 bases from V and 1 from J, leaving 12 bases between them. This CDR3 reads CASSEYGRGNYGYTF. The CDR3, as DNA: TGTGCCAGCAGTGAGTACGGCAGGGGTAACTATGGCTACACCTTC.

V is TRBV5-1 and J is TRBJ2-5, with TRBD2 identical over 7 bases. In germline, CDR1 is SGHRS, CDR2 YFSETQ. V lost 3 bases to trimming and J lost 2 bases; unmatched junction nucleotides: 1. The CDR3 has 13 residues. The CDR3, as DNA: TGCGCCAGCAGCTCGGGACTACAAGAGACCCAGTACTTC. Its translation: CASSSGLQETQYF.

The gene calls are TRBV6-1 and TRBJ1-2; D uncertain. This CDR3 comprises 14 residues. Trimming left V 4 bases short and J 0 bases short, with 9 bases between. Germline V gives CDR1 MNHNS, CDR2 SASEGT. CDR3 region: CASSVGTSNYGYTF. The CDR3 coding sequence is TGTGCCAGCAGTGTTGGCACCTCTAACTATGGCTACACCTTC.

The CDR3 loop reads CASSVAGLGTEAFF. The CDR3 nucleotides read TGTGCCAGCAGCGTTGCTGGGCTGGGCACTGAAGCTTTCTTT. The V gene is TRBV9, the J gene TRBJ1-1; D call uncertain. V was trimmed by 2 bases and J by 4 bases, leaving 12 bases between them. Germline V gene lookup returns CDR1 SGDLS and CDR2 YYNGEE. The CDR3 length is 14 residues.

J is TRBJ2-4 and V is TRBV6-5, with 9 bases that match TRBD2. CDR1 is MNHEY, CDR2 SVGAGI, per germline. The CDR3 spans 14 residues. Trimming cost V 5 bases and J 6 bases; bases outside gene matches: 5. The CDR3 loop reads CASSRPGLANIQYF. CDR3 bases: TGTGCCAGCAGTCGACCGGGACTAGCAAACATTCAGTACTTC.

The rearrangement joins TRBV18 to TRBJ2-2, with TRBD1 identical over 9 bases. CDR1 and CDR2 (germline): KGHSH, LQKENI. The CDR3 extends over 16 amino acids. V lost 4 bases to trimming and J lost 3 bases; unmatched junction nucleotides: 6. The CDR3 DNA follows: TGTGCCAGCTCACTTCGACAGGGGGTGGACACCGGGGAGCTGTTTTTT. It translates to CASSLRQGVDTGELFF.

The V call is TRBV7-8, the J call TRBJ2-3, with 8 positions matching TRBD1. CDR3 length: 16 residues. Per the germline V gene, CDR1 is SGHVS and CDR2 is FQNEAQ. J was trimmed by 4 bases and V by 0 bases; bases with no gene match: 6. The CDR3 sequence: CASSLAAGGRPDTQYF. CDR3 bases: TGTGCCAGCAGCTTAGCGGCAGGGGGCCGACCAGATACGCAGTATTTT. Complete variable domain (other parts from reference TRBV7-8 and TRBJ2-3): GAGVSQSPRYKVAKRGQDVALRCDPISGHVSLFWYQQALGQGPEFLTYFQNEAQLDKSGLPSDRFFAERPEGSVSTLKIQRTQQEDSAVYLCASSLAAGGRPDTQYFGPGTRLTVL.

The rearrangement links TRBV6-1 to TRBJ1-2; 9 nucleotides agree with TRBD1. Trimming removed 5 bases from V and 5 bases from J; junction bases left unmatched: 6. CDR3 length: 14 residues. Germline V gives CDR1 MNHNS, CDR2 SASEGT. This chain's CDR3 is CASSLTGGTYGYTF. The CDR3, as DNA: TGTGCCAGCAGTTTGACAGGGGGTACTTATGGCTACACCTTC.

The chain is built from TRBV19 and TRBJ2-2, with TRBD1 identical over 8 bases. The CDR3 extends over 16 amino acids. The V and J ends lost 6 bases and 6 bases, in that order; junction bases with no gene match: 12. CDR1 and CDR2 from the germline V gene are LNHDA and SQIVND (reference sequence). CDR3 sequence reads: CASSGEQGVLAGELFF. CDR3 DNA sequence: TGTGCCAGTAGCGGAGAACAGGGGGTTCTAGCCGGGGAGCTGTTTTTT. The variable domain in full, with the rest retrieved from reference TRBV19 and TRBJ2-2, is DGGITQSPKYLFRKEGQNVTLSCEQNLNHDAMYWYRQDPGQGLRLIYYSQIVNDFQKGDIAEGYSVSREKKESFPLTVTSAQKNPTAFYLCASSGEQGVLAGELFFGEGSRLTVL.

This sequence joins TRBV30 and TRBJ1-2, with TRBD1 as a possible D gene (5 bases). The CDR3 contains 12 residues. Germline lookup yields CDR1 GTSNPN and CDR2 SVGIG (reference sequence). Trimming left V 3 bases short and J 5 bases short, with 10 bases between. The CDR3 reads CAWRGQPYGYTF. In nucleotides, the CDR3 is TGTGCCTGGAGAGGACAACCGTATGGCTACACCTTC. Drawing the rest from reference TRBV30 and TRBJ1-2, the complete variable domain is SQTIHQWPATLVQPVGSPLSLECTVEGTSNPNLYWYRQAAGRGLQLLFYSVGIGQISSEVPQNLSASRPQDRQFILSSKKLLLSDSGFYLCAWRGQPYGYTFGSGTRLTVV.

This chain uses TRBV27 with TRBJ1-2, with D unresolved. The V end was cut by 3 bases, the J end by 8 bases, with 13 bases between. CDR1 and CDR2 from the germline V gene are MNHEY and SMNVEV (reference sequence). The CDR3 is 13 amino acids. Here the CDR3 reads CASSFGGRGGYTF. In DNA form, the CDR3 reads TGTGCCAGCAGTTTCGGCGGGCGCGGCGGCTACACCTTC.

The chain is built from TRBV7-2 and TRBJ2-5; D perhaps matches TRBD2 (6 bases). The germline V gene encodes CDR1 SGHTA and CDR2 FQGNSA. With 7 bases removed from V and 1 base from J, the gap between germline ends came to 10 bases. This CDR3 contains 13 residues. The CDR3 is CASNGGGQETQYF. CDR3 nucleotide sequence: TGTGCCAGCAACGGGGGAGGCCAAGAGACCCAGTACTTC.